Below, one T cell receptor (beta chain) is given with its context. The data were taken from a study of cytomegalovirus exposure and HLA in healthy donors. Study-wide background: Drawn from HLA-typed donors, about 85 million unique TCRs were held in an early data release.

V was shortened by 2 bases and J by 2 bases, with 14 bases between the two germline ends. In germline, CDR1 is LNHNV, CDR2 YYDKDF (reference sequence). This CDR3 has 16 residues. Primers for the PCR totalled 60 Vbeta and 13 Jbeta. Profiled with immunoSEQ multiplex PCR; TCRdb holds only in-frame clones, not every one. The sample contains some 120,000 clones, 60% to 85% of which appear only once. The sample comprised PBMCs. This clonotype was sampled from a man in his thirties or forties in good health and CMV-seronegative. The rearrangement joins TRBV15 to TRBJ2-3, with TRBD1 as a possible D gene (7 bases). The CDR3, as DNA: TGTGCCACCAGCAGAACACCAGGGGGGTACACAGATACGCAGTATTTT. Protein sequence: CATSRTPGGYTDTQYF.